This T cell receptor (beta chain) was sequenced for a study of CD8 T cells in Susac syndrome. Germline assignment: CDR1 SNHLY and CDR2 FYNNEI. V dropped 1 base and J dropped 9 bases, with 13 bases sitting between them. The length of the CDR3 is 15 residues. Random-hexamer reverse transcription was applied to about 0.45 to 1 ug RNA. TCRdb re-called the immunoSEQ multiplex PCR reads through MiXCR, storing one row per CDR3 protein. The sample includes around 200,000 distinct CDR3 sequences, just under 95% of them seen just once. Sequencing of TCR beta, carried out with a high-throughput approach, was applied to CD8+ and CD4+ T cells from the blood. The multiple sclerosis control group was made up of treatment-naive patients with stable or active relapsing-remitting disease.

Sequenced input: CD4+ T cells from PBMCs. This sequence was found in a human donor with multiple sclerosis. The chain recombines TRBV2 with TRBJ1-6; D unclear. CDR3: CASSEVTGRSSPLHF. The CDR3 DNA reads as TGTGCCAGCAGTGAAGTAACCGGAAGGAGTTCACCCCTCCACTTT.